This TCR beta chain originates from a study of cytomegalovirus exposure and HLA in healthy donors. The CDR3 is made up of 14 amino acids. Germline V CDR1 and CDR2: GTSNPN, SVGIG (reference sequence). V lost 2 bases and J 0 bases, leaving 10 bases between the germline ends. With 60 Vbeta and 13 Jbeta primers, the PCR was carried out. Some clones are missing from TCRdb's copy, which holds only in-frame ones; the method was immunoSEQ multiplex PCR. In the table there are 110,000 to 150,000 clones, 75% to 90% of which are singletons. Sample: PBMCs. J is TRBJ1-2 and V is TRBV30; TRBD1 is a possible D gene (6 bases). The TCR comes from a man aged 35 to 55 in good health and CMV-seronegative. The CDR3 loop is CAWSRTDTNYGYTF. CDR3 nucleotide sequence: TGTGCCTGGAGTAGGACAGATACTAACTATGGCTACACCTTC.